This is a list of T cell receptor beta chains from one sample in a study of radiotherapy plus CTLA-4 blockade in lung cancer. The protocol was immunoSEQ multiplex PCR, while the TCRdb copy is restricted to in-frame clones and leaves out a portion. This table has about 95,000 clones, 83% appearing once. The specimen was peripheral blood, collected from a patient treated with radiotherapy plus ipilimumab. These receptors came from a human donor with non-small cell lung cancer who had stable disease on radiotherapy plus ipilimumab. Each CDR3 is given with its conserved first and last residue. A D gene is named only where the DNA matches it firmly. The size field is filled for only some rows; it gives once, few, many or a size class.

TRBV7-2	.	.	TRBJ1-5	TGTGCCAGCAGCCCAGGTGGGAGGGTGGGTCAGCCCCAGCATTTT	CASSPGGRVGQPQHF
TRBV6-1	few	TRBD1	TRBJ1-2	TGTGCCAGCAGTGCAATACGGACAGGGGGCGGCTATGGCTACACCTTC	CASSAIRTGGGYGYTF
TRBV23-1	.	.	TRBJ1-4	TGCGCCAGCAGTCAACACCGGGACGTTAATGAAAAACTGTTTTTT	CASSQHRDVNEKLFF
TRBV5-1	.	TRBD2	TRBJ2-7	TGCGCCAGCAGTAGACCGGGACTAGGATACGAGCAGTACTTC	CASSRPGLGYEQYF
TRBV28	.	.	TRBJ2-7	TGTGCCAGCAGAGCGTTCTCCTACGAGCAGTACTTC	CASRAFSYEQYF
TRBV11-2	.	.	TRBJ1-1	TGTGCCAGCAGCTTAGTCCGAGGGGCAGTATCTGAAGCTTTCTTT	CASSLVRGAVSEAFF
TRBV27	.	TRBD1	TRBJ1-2	TGTGCCAGCACCAGGACAGGGGGCAACTATGGCTACACCTTC	CASTRTGGNYGYTF
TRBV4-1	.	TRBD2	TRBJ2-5	TGCGCCAGCAGCCAAGAGACCGGGACTAGCGGGGGGGATCAAGAGACCCAGTACTTC	CASSQETGTSGGDQETQYF
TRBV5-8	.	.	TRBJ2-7	TGTGCCAGCAGGCTGGATACCTACGAGCAGTACTTC	CASRLDTYEQYF
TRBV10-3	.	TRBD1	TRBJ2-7	TGTGCCATCGGGGACAGGGGGTACTCCTACGAGCAGTACTTC	CAIGDRGYSYEQYF
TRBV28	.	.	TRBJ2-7	TGTGCCAGCAGCTGGGAGTTGGAAGGGGCCAGCGAGCAGTACTTC	CASSWELEGASEQYF